What follows describes a single T cell receptor (beta chain). No antigen is known for it. No quality values exist for individual bases; no much larger clone is one base distant. The thymus tissue came from surgical resects taken out during corrective cardiac surgery. In Finland, the donors were immunologically healthy infants who were having open corrective cardiac surgery for congenital heart defects. Thymocytes were freed from the tissue by mechanical means and kept at -70 degrees C as pellets of roughly 8.5-31 million cells. A QIAsymphony instrument was used to extract genomic DNA from frozen cell pellets. CDR1 and CDR2 (LNHDA, SQIVND) derive from the germline V gene (reference sequence). Measured from the cysteine to the phenylalanine, the CDR3 is 15 residues long. Only the CDR3 region is kept as DNA, spanning 45 bases read in frame from base 1. At the junction V is shortened by 5 bases and J by 4 bases, with 17 bases in between.

The data derive from a study of human thymus T cells (TCRdb year 2020). A note on the overall study: The study used eight infant thymus samples plus four related peripheral blood samples to characterize TCR alpha and beta repertoires. Donor ages ranging from roughly 6 to 244 days were recorded, and about six male and a couple of female infants were included in the cohort.

TCRB and TCRAD loci were amplified from a standardized quantity of quality-controlled genomic DNA using the immunoSEQ multiplex PCR assay. The amplicons covered the V(D)J region and were long enough to include the CDR3 and to identify the V and J genes. The commercial immunoSEQ service was used to sequence amplicons on an Illumina platform. The authors processed their data as follows. Primer bias and sequencing errors were corrected as previously described, and TCRAD and TCRB definitions were based on the IMGT database. immunoSEQ Analyzer 3.0 and VDJTools were used for repertoire analysis, which covered basic statistics, V/J segment usage, diversity estimates, rarefaction and pairwise overlap. Chao1, ChaoE, Efron-Thisted, Shannon and inverse Simpson indices were used to estimate diversity, which was also estimated on datasets down-sampled to the smallest sample. Repertoire overlap used strict matching of CDR3 nucleotide sequence, V gene and J gene, with Jaccard-based multidimensional scaling clustering. TCRdb holds this immuneACCESS table with in-frame rearrangements only. Some clones are missing; in checked studies, unresolved V genes explain under half, and the rest has no known cause. That table is the source of V, J and clone size, and D and trimming were worked out from the DNA. This sample is represented by some 130,000 clones; about 93% of them were singletons. The ten largest clonotypes hold less than 0.03% of the sample.

On the study overall, not on this receptor specifically: Biased V and J gene segment usage appeared to be present in both thymic and peripheral blood repertoires. On average, approximately 860,000 unique TCRB clonotypes were obtained from thymus samples, compared with about 84,000 from blood samples. The related research reported highly overlapping thymic TCR repertoires among unrelated individuals.

The source material was thymus tissue. The clonotype comes from a boy younger than two with a congenital heart defect but otherwise immunologically healthy. The rearranged segments are TRBV19 and TRBJ1-2, with the identity of the D gene unclear. The DNA reads TGTGCCAGTAGTCCCACACCCCGACGGAGCTATGGCTACACCTTC. Its protein product is CASSPTPRRSYGYTF. The variable domain in full, with residues beyond the CDR3 obtained from the reference TRBV19 and TRBJ1-2 genes, is DGGITQSPKYLFRKEGQNVTLSCEQNLNHDAMYWYRQDPGQGLRLIYYSQIVNDFQKGDIAEGYSVSREKKESFPLTVTSAQKNPTAFYLCASSPTPRRSYGYTFGSGTRLTVV.